Presented here are 29 T cell receptor beta chains from one specimen sequenced in a study of T cells in Graves' hyperthyroidism and ophthalmopathy. The TCR beta CDR3 regions underwent amplification using RNA transcripts as the source. TCR CDR3 underwent first-round RT-PCR with the HTBI primer set. One entry per CDR3 protein results from TCRdb running MiXCR on the multiplex PCR reads. The data contain roughly 710,000 distinct CDR3 sequences, over 35% of them singletons. The material sequenced was blood. The receptors originated from a middle-aged woman with Graves' hyperthyroidism.

The chain links TRBV10-3 to TRBJ1-5; D perhaps matches TRBD1 (5 bases). The germline V gene encodes CDR1 ENHRY and CDR2 SYGVKD. This CDR3 region has 16 residues. Trimming pared 3 bases from V and 0 bases from J, leaving 12 bases between. The CDR3: CAISDFGTSSNQPQHF. CDR3 nucleotide sequence: TGTGCCATCAGTGATTTCGGGACGAGTAGCAATCAGCCCCAGCATTTT.

Turning to this clonotype: One end of the junction is discordant with germline, which a read error may explain. The genes are TRBV12-3 or TRBV12-4 and TRBJ1-5; 7 bases match TRBD1. This CDR3 has 15 amino acids. The CDR3 nucleotides read TGTGCCAGCAGGCCTGACAGGGTTAGCGATCAGCCCCAGCATTTT. Translated, it gives CASRPDRVSDQPQHF.

This chain links TRBV19 with TRBJ1-1; D gene ambiguous. The CDR3 has 12 amino acids. Germline V lookup: CDR1 LNHDA, CDR2 SQIVND (reference sequence). V shed 11 bases and J shed 6 bases, with 16 bases lying between them. CDR3 loop: CAWSGGRPEAFF. CDR3 sequence (DNA): TGTGCCTGGAGTGGCGGCAGGCCTGAAGCTTTCTTT.

This clonotype was picked up many times. V and J are TRBV5-5 and TRBJ2-5; TRBD1 might be the D (5 bases). The germline CDR1 and CDR2 sequences are SGHKS and YYEKEE (reference sequence). Between the trimmed V and J ends, which lost 0 bases and 5 bases, there was a span of 14 bases. The CDR3 has 15 residues. The CDR3 bases are TGTGCCAGCAGCTTGGTAGGGGAAGTGTGGGAGACCCAGTACTTC. Translation gives CASSLVGEVWETQYF. Full variable domain (rest looked up from reference TRBV5-5 and TRBJ2-5): DAGVTQSPTHLIKTRGQQVTLRCSPISGHKSVSWYQQVLGQGPQFIFQYYEKEERGRGNFPDRFSARQFPNYSSELNVNALLLGDSALYLCASSLVGEVWETQYFGPGTRLLVL.

The V call is TRBV25-1, the J call TRBJ1-5; D gene unclear. Deletions cut 5 bases from V and 9 bases from J, with 11 bases between. Looked up from germline, CDR1 is MGHDK and CDR2 is SYGVNS. The CDR3 is 12 amino acids. The CDR3 sequence: CASSLSPTPQHF. The CDR3 coding sequence is TGTGCCAGCAGTTTATCCCCTACGCCCCAGCATTTT.

This clonotype was found many times. The chain links TRBV7-9 to TRBJ2-5; D perhaps matches TRBD1 (6 bases). CDR3 length equals 14 residues. Germline-derived CDR1 and CDR2 are SEHNR and FQNEAQ (reference sequence). V lost 5 bases to trimming and J lost 2 bases, with 12 bases between them. The CDR3 bases are TGTGCCAGCAGCAAGACAGGCCCACAAGAGACCCAGTACTTC. Translating it yields CASSKTGPQETQYF.

There are a few counts of this clonotype. This rearrangement joins TRBV3-1 to TRBJ1-5, with D unclear. The germline V gene encodes CDR1 LGHDT and CDR2 YNNKEL (reference sequence). Trimming pared 2 bases from V and 3 bases from J, leaving 8 bases between. The length of the CDR3 is 14 residues. The CDR3 sequence is CASSQSRINQPQHF. The CDR3 DNA reads as TGTGCCAGCAGCCAATCACGGATCAATCAGCCCCAGCATTTT.

In this sample, this clonotype turned up many times. The chain joins TRBV10-2 to TRBJ1-2; D gene unclear. CDR3 size: 12 residues. Germline V gene sequence: CDR1 WSHSY, CDR2 SAAADI. Trimming cost V 8 bases and J 4 bases, with 11 bases left between them. The CDR3 here is CASAAGGYGYTF. The CDR3 coding sequence is TGCGCCAGCGCGGCGGGAGGCTATGGCTACACCTTC.

This clonotype was observed a few times. The chain recombines TRBV7-2 with TRBJ1-2, with 8 bases fitting TRBD1. The V gene end was trimmed by 4 bases and the J gene end by 11 bases; junction bases not matched to a gene: 15. There are 15 residues in the CDR3. The germline V gene has CDR1 SGHTA and CDR2 FQGNSA. CDR3 sequence (DNA): TGTGCCAGCAGCTCGTATAGACAGGGGCAGGGAGGGTACACCTTC. As protein: CASSSYRQGQGGYTF.

The CDR3 coding sequence is TGTGCCAGCCGTAGGGCGGGAGTAAACGAGCAGTACTTC. It codes for CASRRAGVNEQYF. This rearrangement joins TRBV6-5 to TRBJ2-7; 7 positions match TRBD2. Germline assignment: CDR1 MNHEY and CDR2 SVGAGI. The length of the CDR3 is 13 residues. Trimming took 8 bases from V and 5 from J; bases not matched to a gene: 9.

This chain connects TRBV20-1 to TRBJ2-7; perhaps TRBD2 as D (6 bases). CDR1 and CDR2 from the germline V gene are DFQATT and SNEGSKA (reference sequence). The V end was cut by 4 bases, the J end by 2 bases, with 15 bases between. This CDR3 has 14 residues. Here the CDR3 reads CSAMGLARAYEQYF. The CDR3 bases are TGCAGTGCTATGGGGCTAGCGAGGGCCTACGAGCAGTACTTC.

The rearrangement links TRBV5-1 to TRBJ2-6; D may be TRBD1 (5 bases). V gave up 3 bases and J gave up 0 bases, with 13 bases separating them. Germline CDR1 SGHRS, CDR2 YFSETQ. CDR3 size: 17 residues. CDR3 nucleotide sequence: TGCGCCAGCAGCTCCGGACATAGTAGCTCTGGGGCCAACGTCCTGACTTTC. Translated, it gives CASSSGHSSSGANVLTF.

This clonotype has only one observation. This rearrangement joins TRBV19 to TRBJ2-2; 14 bases are a match to TRBD2. Germline CDR1 reads LNHDA; CDR2 reads SQIVND (reference sequence). This CDR3 spans 17 amino acids. J gave up 2 bases and V 8 bases, and 7 bases lay outside the gene matches. The CDR3 spells CASSGLAGASNTGELFF. CDR3 DNA: TGTGCCAGTTCGGGACTAGCGGGAGCCTCTAACACCGGGGAGCTGTTTTTT.

This clonotype was picked up a small number of times. V gene TRBV6-6 combines with J gene TRBJ1-2; tentatively, D is TRBD1 (5 bases). Trimming took off 2 bases at V and 7 bases at J, with 11 bases between the two ends. The CDR3 has 13 residues. The germline CDR1 and CDR2 sequences are MNHNY and SVGAGI (reference sequence). Here the CDR3 reads CASSYHGGGGYTF. Written as DNA, the CDR3 is TGTGCCAGCAGTTACCACGGCGGGGGTGGCTACACCTTC.

This clonotype was observed many times. This chain connects TRBV7-9 to TRBJ1-2; D gene ambiguous. Germline V lookup: CDR1 SEHNR, CDR2 FQNEAQ (reference sequence). V was shortened by 4 bases and J by 8 bases, with 14 bases between the two germline ends. This CDR3 has 13 amino acids. CDR3 sequence: CASSSDSVWGYTF. The CDR3, as DNA: TGTGCCAGCAGCTCCGACTCTGTTTGGGGCTACACCTTC.

This clonotype was seen at least ten times. The V call is TRBV14, the J call TRBJ1-4; D gene unclear. Trimming took off 1 base at V and 7 bases at J, with 10 bases between the two ends. This CDR3 has 14 residues. Germline assignment: CDR1 SGHDN and CDR2 FVKESK. CDR3 region: CASSQVNLVEKLFF. Written as DNA, the CDR3 is TGTGCCAGCAGCCAAGTGAACTTAGTTGAAAAACTGTTTTTT.

The rearrangement links TRBV10-3 to TRBJ2-3; TRBD2 aligns across 11 bases. Germline V gene data show CDR1 as ENHRY and CDR2 as SYGVKD. The CDR3 is 15 amino acids. Trimming cost V 4 bases and J 2 bases; bases outside gene matches: 2. The CDR3 is CAISVAGGVTDTQYF. CDR3 coding DNA: TGTGCCATCAGTGTAGCGGGAGGGGTCACAGATACGCAGTATTTT.

This clonotype was recorded a few times. This chain connects TRBV4-3 to TRBJ1-6; D is perhaps TRBD1 (5 bases). Germline values: CDR1 LGHNA, CDR2 YSLEER. This CDR3 has 18 residues. The V gene lost 0 bases and the J gene lost 2 bases, with 14 bases spanning the gap. The CDR3: CASSQEFGGFPYNSPLHF. CDR3 sequence (DNA): TGCGCCAGCAGCCAAGAATTTGGGGGGTTTCCCTATAATTCACCCCTCCACTTT.

This clonotype was recorded many times. V usage is TRBV6-4 and J usage is TRBJ1-1; no firm D call. The CDR3 spans 13 residues. The V gene lost 9 bases and the J gene lost 0 bases, with 11 bases spanning the gap. Germline assignment: CDR1 MRHNA and CDR2 SNTAGT. CDR3 sequence reads: CASRLTMNTEAFF. The CDR3, as DNA: TGTGCCAGTAGATTAACAATGAACACTGAAGCTTTCTTT.

The chain's CDR3 is CASSQLQEQYF. In DNA, the CDR3 is TGTGCCAGCAGCCAACTCCAGGAACAGTACTTC. The chain joins TRBV3-1 to TRBJ2-7; D is undetermined. CDR3 length equals 11 residues. V shed 2 bases and J shed 10 bases, with 9 bases lying between them. Germline values: CDR1 LGHDT, CDR2 YNNKEL (reference sequence).

As DNA, the CDR3 is TGCAGCGTTGAGGGTATGGGCTCTGGAAACACCATATATTTT. As protein: CSVEGMGSGNTIYF. The rearrangement uses TRBV29-1 and TRBJ1-3; D is uncertain. Germline V CDR1 and CDR2: SQVTM, ANQGSEA. Trimming shortened V by 3 bases and J by 0 bases, and 9 bases separated the two germline ends. CDR3 length: 14 residues.

The CDR3 nucleotides read TGTGCCATCAGTGATGGACAGTATAGCAATCAGCCCCAGTACTTC. The encoded protein is CAISDGQYSNQPQYF. This chain links TRBV10-3 with TRBJ2-5; D might be TRBD1 (6 bases). The germline CDR1 and CDR2 sequences are ENHRY and SYGVKD. This CDR3 has 15 amino acids. V dropped 3 bases and J dropped 9 bases, with 20 bases sitting between them.

The chain employs TRBV7-2 and TRBJ2-7, with a weak D call TRBD1 (5 bases). Germline V gives CDR1 SGHTA, CDR2 FQGNSA. The length of the CDR3 is 14 residues. Trimming took off 3 bases at V and 10 bases at J, with 19 bases between the two ends. This CDR3 is CASSFGAEDQPQYF. The CDR3 DNA follows: TGTGCCAGCAGCTTTGGGGCAGAGGATCAGCCCCAGTACTTC.

This clonotype was seen repeatedly, ten times or more. This sequence joins TRBV7-9 and TRBJ1-1; D gene ambiguous. The germline V and J ends were trimmed by 4 bases and 1 base, with 7 bases remaining between them. CDR3 length equals 13 residues. Germline assignment: CDR1 SEHNR and CDR2 FQNEAQ (reference sequence). Written as DNA, the CDR3 is TGTGCCAGCAGCTCCTTCCAGAACACTGAAGCTTTCTTT. It translates to CASSSFQNTEAFF.

Of note for this clonotype: A read error may be the cause here, since a much bigger clone is one base away. The chain employs TRBV7-2 and TRBJ2-5, with D possibly matching TRBD2 (7 bases). Germline CDR1 reads SGHTA; CDR2 reads FQGNSA. Trimming took 2 bases from V and 2 from J, leaving 21 bases between them. This CDR3 contains 18 residues. The CDR3 bases are TGTGCCAGCAGCTTACAGGGGCGGGGGCCCTACCTGCAAGAGACCCAGTACTTC. This gives the protein CASSLQGRGPYLQETQYF. The full variable domain, rest sourced from reference TRBV7-2 and TRBJ2-5, is GAGVSQSPSNKVTEKGKDVELRCDPISGHTALYWYRQSLGQGLEFLIYFQGNSAPDKSGLPSDRFSAERTGGSVSTLTIQRTQQEDSAVYLCASSLQGRGPYLQETQYFGPGTRLLVL.

The gene calls are TRBV19 and TRBJ2-7; 8 nucleotides match TRBD2. This CDR3 is built from 15 residues. Germline assignment: CDR1 LNHDA and CDR2 SQIVND (reference sequence). With 1 base clipped from V and 3 bases from J, the junction kept 5 bases outside the gene matches. The CDR3 coding sequence is TGTGCCAGTAGTATAGCGTGGGGACTAGTCTACGAGCAGTACTTC. It translates to CASSIAWGLVYEQYF.

The chain links TRBV2 to TRBJ1-3, with D unclear. The CDR3 sequence is 14 residues long. Deletions cut 4 bases from V and 3 bases from J, with 10 bases between. Looked up from germline, CDR1 is SNHLY and CDR2 is FYNNEI. The CDR3 bases are TGTGCCAGCAGTGGGACTAGCGGTGGAAACACCATATATTTT. Protein: CASSGTSGGNTIYF.

This clonotype was counted at least ten times. The chain uses TRBV29-1 and TRBJ1-2; 12 bases agree with TRBD1. V shed 6 bases, J shed 8 bases, and the junction held 13 bases outside the gene matches. Germline V gene lookup returns CDR1 SQVTM and CDR2 ANQGSEA. The CDR3 totals 15 residues. In DNA, the CDR3 is TGCAGCGTCCACCCCGGGACAGGGGGCGCGTGGGGCTACACCTTC. Translating it yields CSVHPGTGGAWGYTF.

The V call is TRBV20-1, the J call TRBJ1-2; D is uncertain. The germline V gene has CDR1 DFQATT and CDR2 SNEGSKA (reference sequence). V lost 6 bases and J lost 4, with 12 bases in between. CDR3 length equals 12 residues. CDR3 amino acids: CSASPGSYGYTF. CDR3 in DNA: TGCAGTGCCTCACCCGGGAGCTATGGCTACACCTTC.